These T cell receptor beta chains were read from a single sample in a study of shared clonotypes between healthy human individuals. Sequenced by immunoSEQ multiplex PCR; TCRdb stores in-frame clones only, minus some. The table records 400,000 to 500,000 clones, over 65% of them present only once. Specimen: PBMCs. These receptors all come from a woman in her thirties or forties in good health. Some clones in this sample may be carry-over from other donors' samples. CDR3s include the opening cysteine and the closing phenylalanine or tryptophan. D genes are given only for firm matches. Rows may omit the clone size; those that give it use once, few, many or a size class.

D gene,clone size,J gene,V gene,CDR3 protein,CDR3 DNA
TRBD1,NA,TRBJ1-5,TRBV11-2,CASSLGAGGRQPQHF,TGTGCCAGCAGCTTAGGCGCAGGGGGCCGGCAGCCCCAGCATTTT
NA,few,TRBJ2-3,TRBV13,CASSSRASTDTQYF,TGTGCCAGCAGCTCCCGGGCTAGCACAGATACGCAGTATTTT
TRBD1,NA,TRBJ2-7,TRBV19,CASSMHRGEYEQYF,TGTGCCAGTAGTATGCACAGGGGTGAATACGAGCAGTACTTC
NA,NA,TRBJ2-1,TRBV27,CASSFARGVNYNEQFF,TGTGCCAGCAGTTTTGCCCGCGGGGTGAACTACAATGAGCAGTTCTTC
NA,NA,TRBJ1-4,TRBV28,CASRRARVGEKLFF,TGTGCCAGCCGGCGAGCGAGAGTAGGTGAAAAACTGTTTTTT
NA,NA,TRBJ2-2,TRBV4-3,CASSQGSGDTGELFF,TGCGCCAGCAGCCAAGGGTCAGGGGACACCGGGGAGCTGTTTTTT
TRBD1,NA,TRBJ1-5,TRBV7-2,CASSSRSGGSQPQHF,TGTGCCAGCAGCTCCCGGTCAGGGGGGAGTCAGCCCCAGCATTTT
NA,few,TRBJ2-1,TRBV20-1,CSAASYNEQFF,TGCAGTGCCGCGTCCTACAATGAGCAGTTCTTC
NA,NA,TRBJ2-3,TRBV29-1,CSVDWQVTDTQYF,TGCAGCGTCGACTGGCAAGTCACAGATACGCAGTATTTT
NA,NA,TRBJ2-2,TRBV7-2,CASSFPPGGGTGELFF,TGTGCCAGCAGCTTCCCTCCTGGAGGGGGAACCGGGGAGCTGTTTTTT
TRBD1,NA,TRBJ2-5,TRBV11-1,CASSWDRETQYF,TGTGCCAGCAGCTGGGACAGGGAGACCCAGTACTTC
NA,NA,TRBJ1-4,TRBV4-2,CASSQGGGDGEKLFF,TGTGCCAGCAGCCAAGGTGGAGGGGACGGGGAAAAACTGTTTTTT
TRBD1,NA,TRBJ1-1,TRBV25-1,CAGSEGAGGVTEAFF,TGTGCCGGCAGTGAGGGGGCGGGGGGAGTCACTGAAGCTTTCTTT
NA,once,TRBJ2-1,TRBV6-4,CASSESGARDEQFF,TGTGCCAGCAGTGAGAGTGGGGCACGGGATGAGCAGTTCTTC
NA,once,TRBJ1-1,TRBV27,CASSSLVETEAFF,TGTGCCAGCAGTTCCTTGGTAGAAACTGAAGCTTTCTTT
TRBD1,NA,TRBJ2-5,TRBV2,CASSVSRGQTQYF,TGTGCCAGCAGTGTTTCCAGGGGGCAAACCCAGTACTTC
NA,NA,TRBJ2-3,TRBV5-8,CASRYSSTDTQYF,TGTGCCAGCAGATATTCTAGCACAGATACGCAGTATTTT
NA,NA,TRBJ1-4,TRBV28,CASSSGPANEKLFF,TGTGCCAGCAGTTCCGGCCCAGCTAATGAAAAACTGTTTTTT
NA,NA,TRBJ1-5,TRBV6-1,CASRDSNQPQHF,TGTGCCAGCAGGGATAGCAATCAGCCCCAGCATTTT
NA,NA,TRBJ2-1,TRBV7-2,CASSLAPSGTGAYNEQFF,TGTGCCAGCAGCTTAGCCCCCTCCGGGACTGGAGCCTACAATGAGCAGTTCTTC
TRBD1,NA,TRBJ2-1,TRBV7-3,CASSPDRSSYNEQFF,TGTGCCAGCAGCCCGGACAGGAGCTCCTACAATGAGCAGTTCTTC
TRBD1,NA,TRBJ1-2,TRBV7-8,CASSMRPGGYGYTF,TGTGCCAGCAGCATGCGTCCAGGGGGCTATGGCTACACCTTC
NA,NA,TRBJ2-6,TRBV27,CASRGGVLAGANVLTF,TGTGCCAGCAGGGGGGGAGTGTTAGCTGGGGCCAACGTCCTGACTTTC
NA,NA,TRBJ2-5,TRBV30,CAWSVEGSLQETQYF,TGTGCCTGGAGTGTAGAGGGCAGCCTACAAGAGACCCAGTACTTC
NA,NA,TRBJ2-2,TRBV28,CASRQFRTGELFF,TGTGCCAGCAGGCAGTTTAGGACCGGGGAGCTGTTTTTT
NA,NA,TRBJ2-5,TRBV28,CASRIPAVETQYF,TGTGCCAGCAGGATCCCGGCCGTGGAGACCCAGTACTTC
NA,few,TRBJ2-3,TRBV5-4,CASRDWATDTQYF,TGTGCCAGCAGAGATTGGGCCACAGATACGCAGTATTTT
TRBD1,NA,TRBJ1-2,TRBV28,CASSLLEGQTSYGYTF,TGTGCCAGCAGCCTACTTGAGGGACAGACTAGCTATGGCTACACCTTC
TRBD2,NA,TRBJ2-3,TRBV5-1,CASGFTGGPQDTQYF,TGCGCCAGCGGGTTTACGGGAGGGCCACAAGATACGCAGTATTTT
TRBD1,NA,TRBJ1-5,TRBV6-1,CASRRTGGSNQPQHF,TGTGCCAGCAGAAGGACAGGGGGAAGCAATCAGCCCCAGCATTTT
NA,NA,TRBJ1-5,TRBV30,CAGGVGGDQPQHF,TGTGCCGGGGGGGTGGGTGGCGATCAGCCCCAGCATTTT
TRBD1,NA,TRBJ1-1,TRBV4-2,CASSQVYTGAYRGAEAFF,TGTGCCAGCAGCCAAGTTTATACAGGGGCTTACAGGGGGGCTGAAGCTTTCTTT
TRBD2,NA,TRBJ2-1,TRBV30,CAWSVGHSGRTNEQFF,TGTGCCTGGAGTGTAGGGCACAGCGGGAGGACAAATGAGCAGTTCTTC
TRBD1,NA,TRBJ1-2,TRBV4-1,CASSQDRVYYGYTF,TGCGCCAGCAGCCAGGACAGGGTTTACTATGGCTACACCTTC
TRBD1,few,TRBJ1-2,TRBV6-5,CASTLRGGGIYGYTF,TGTGCCAGCACCCTACGCGGAGGGGGCATCTATGGCTACACCTTC
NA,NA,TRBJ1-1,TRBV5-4,CASSDTGFIKGAFF,TGTGCCAGCAGCGATACAGGGTTCATTAAGGGAGCTTTCTTT
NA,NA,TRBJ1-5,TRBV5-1,CASSLDSGQPQHF,TGCGCCAGCAGCTTGGACTCGGGGCAGCCCCAGCATTTT
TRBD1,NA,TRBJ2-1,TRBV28,CASKDREIINEQFF,TGTGCCAGCAAGGACAGGGAGATTATCAATGAGCAGTTCTTC
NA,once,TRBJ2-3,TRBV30,CAWSPGRDTDTQYF,TGTGCCTGGTCGCCGGGCAGAGACACAGATACGCAGTATTTT
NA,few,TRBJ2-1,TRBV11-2,CASSYGSAGEQFF,TGTGCCAGCAGCTACGGGTCCGCCGGTGAGCAGTTCTTC
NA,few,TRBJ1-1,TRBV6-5,CASSYSYGGTEAFF,TGTGCCAGCAGTTACTCATATGGGGGCACTGAAGCTTTCTTT
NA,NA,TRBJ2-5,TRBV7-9,CALSSRVGETQYF,TGTGCTCTCAGCTCCAGGGTAGGGGAGACCCAGTACTTC
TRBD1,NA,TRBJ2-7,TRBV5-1,CASSFRDRGHEQYF,TGCGCCAGCAGCTTCCGGGACAGGGGCCACGAGCAGTACTTC
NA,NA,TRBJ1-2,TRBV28,CASSSGFGRYGYTF,TGTGCCAGCAGTTCGGGTTTCGGGCGCTATGGCTACACCTTC
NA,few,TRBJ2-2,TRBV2,CAIRDTYTGELFF,TGTGCCATCCGGGACACCTACACCGGGGAGCTGTTTTTT
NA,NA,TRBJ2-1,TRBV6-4,CASSVGDQGERQFF,TGTGCCAGCAGTGTGGGGGACCAAGGGGAGAGGCAGTTCTTC
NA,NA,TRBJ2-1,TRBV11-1,CASSLMWDSYNEQFF,TGTGCCAGCAGCCTCATGTGGGACTCCTACAATGAGCAGTTCTTC
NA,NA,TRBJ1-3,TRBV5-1,CASSLFAGSGNTIYF,TGCGCCAGCAGCTTGTTTGCTGGGTCTGGAAACACCATATATTTT
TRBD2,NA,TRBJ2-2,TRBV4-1,CASNPLAGAVGTGELFF,TGCGCCAGCAACCCCCTAGCGGGAGCGGTCGGCACCGGGGAGCTGTTTTTT
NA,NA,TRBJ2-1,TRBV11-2,CASSGPLANEQFF,TGTGCCAGCAGCGGCCCTCTAGCTAATGAGCAGTTCTTC
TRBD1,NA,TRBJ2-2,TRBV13,CASSLPRGTGSTGELFF,TGTGCCAGCAGCTTACCCCGAGGGACAGGGTCCACCGGGGAGCTGTTTTTT
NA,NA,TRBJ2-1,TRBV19,CASRLGLLANEQFF,TGTGCCAGTAGGCTCGGACTATTGGCCAATGAGCAGTTCTTC
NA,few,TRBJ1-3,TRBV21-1,CASIPTEDSGNTIYF,TGTGCCAGCATCCCAACAGAAGACTCTGGAAACACCATATATTTT
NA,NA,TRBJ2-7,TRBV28,CASSLIALALEQYF,TGTGCCAGCAGTTTAATCGCTTTGGCACTCGAGCAGTACTTC
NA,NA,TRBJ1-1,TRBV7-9,CASSQGGNTEAFF,TGTGCCAGCAGCCAAGGGGGGAACACTGAAGCTTTCTTT
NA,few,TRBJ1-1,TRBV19,CASSSLESGWNTEAFF,TGTGCCAGTAGTTCGCTTGAGTCTGGTTGGAACACTGAAGCTTTCTTT
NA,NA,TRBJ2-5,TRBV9,CASSVATGGLSTQYF,TGTGCCAGCAGCGTAGCTACTGGGGGTTTAAGCACCCAGTACTTC
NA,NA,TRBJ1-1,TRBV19,CATHQGNTEAFF,TGTGCCACACACCAGGGGAACACTGAAGCTTTCTTT
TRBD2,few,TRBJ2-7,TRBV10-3,CATASGRGGEQYF,TGTGCCACCGCTAGCGGTCGGGGTGGCGAGCAGTACTTC